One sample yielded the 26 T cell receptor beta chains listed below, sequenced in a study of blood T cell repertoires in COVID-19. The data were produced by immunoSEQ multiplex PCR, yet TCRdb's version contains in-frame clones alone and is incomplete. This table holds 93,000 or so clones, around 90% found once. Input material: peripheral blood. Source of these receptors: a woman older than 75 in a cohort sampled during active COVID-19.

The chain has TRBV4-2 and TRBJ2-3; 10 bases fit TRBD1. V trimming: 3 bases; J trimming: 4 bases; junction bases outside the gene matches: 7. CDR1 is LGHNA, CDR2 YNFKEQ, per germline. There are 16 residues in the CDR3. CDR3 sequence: CASSQTGGTGADTQYF. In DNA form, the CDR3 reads TGTGCCAGCAGCCAGACGGGCGGGACAGGGGCAGATACGCAGTATTTT.

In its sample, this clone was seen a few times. CDR3 nucleotide sequence: TGTGCCAGTAGAGGACTAGCGGGGGGGACGAACACCGGGGAGCTGTTTTTT. Protein sequence: CASRGLAGGTNTGELFF. V usage is TRBV19 and J usage is TRBJ2-2; 15 bases fit TRBD2. The germline V gene encodes CDR1 LNHDA and CDR2 SQIVND (reference sequence). CDR3 length: 17 residues. V lost 6 bases to trimming and J lost 0 bases; unmatched junction nucleotides: 2.

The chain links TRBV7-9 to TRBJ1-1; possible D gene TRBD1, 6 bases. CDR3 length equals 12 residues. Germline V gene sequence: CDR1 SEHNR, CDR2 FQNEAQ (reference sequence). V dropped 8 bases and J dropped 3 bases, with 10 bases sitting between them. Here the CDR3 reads CASRRTDTEAFF. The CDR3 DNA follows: TGTGCCAGCCGCAGGACAGACACTGAAGCTTTCTTT.

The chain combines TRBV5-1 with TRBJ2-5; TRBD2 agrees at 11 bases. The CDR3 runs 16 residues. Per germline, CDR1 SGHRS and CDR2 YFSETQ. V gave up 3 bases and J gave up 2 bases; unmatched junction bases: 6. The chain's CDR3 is CASSSSTSGKQETQYF. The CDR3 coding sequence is TGCGCCAGCAGCTCCTCGACTAGCGGGAAACAAGAGACCCAGTACTTC.

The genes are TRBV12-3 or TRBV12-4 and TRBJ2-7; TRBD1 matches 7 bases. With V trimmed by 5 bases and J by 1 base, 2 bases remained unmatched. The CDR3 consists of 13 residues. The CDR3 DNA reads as TGTGCCAGCAGTGGGGACAGTTCCTACGAGCAGTACTTC. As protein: CASSGDSSYEQYF.

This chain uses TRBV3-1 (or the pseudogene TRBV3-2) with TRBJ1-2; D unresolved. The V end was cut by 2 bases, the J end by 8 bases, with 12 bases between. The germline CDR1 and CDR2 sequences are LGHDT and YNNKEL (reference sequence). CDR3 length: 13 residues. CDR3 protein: CASSQFTGWGYTF. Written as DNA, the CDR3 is TGTGCCAGCAGCCAATTTACGGGTTGGGGCTACACCTTC.

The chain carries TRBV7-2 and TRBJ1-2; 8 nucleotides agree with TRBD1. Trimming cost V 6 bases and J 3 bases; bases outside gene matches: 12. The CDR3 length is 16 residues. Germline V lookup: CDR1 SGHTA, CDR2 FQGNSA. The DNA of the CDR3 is TGTGCCAGCAGTCAGTCCACAGGGGGAGGTTACTATGGCTACACCTTC. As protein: CASSQSTGGGYYGYTF.

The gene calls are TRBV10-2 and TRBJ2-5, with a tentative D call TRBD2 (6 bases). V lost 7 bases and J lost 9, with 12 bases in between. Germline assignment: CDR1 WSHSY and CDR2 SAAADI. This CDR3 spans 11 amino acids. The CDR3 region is CASTSGVAQYF. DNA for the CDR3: TGCGCCAGCACCTCGGGGGTGGCCCAGTACTTC.

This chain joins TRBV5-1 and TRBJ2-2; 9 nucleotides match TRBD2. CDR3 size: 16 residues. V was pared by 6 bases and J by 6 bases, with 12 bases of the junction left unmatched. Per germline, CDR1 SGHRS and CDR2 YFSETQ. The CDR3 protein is CASTHTGLAGAGELFF. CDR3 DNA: TGCGCCAGCACCCATACGGGACTAGCAGGGGCCGGGGAGCTGTTTTTT.

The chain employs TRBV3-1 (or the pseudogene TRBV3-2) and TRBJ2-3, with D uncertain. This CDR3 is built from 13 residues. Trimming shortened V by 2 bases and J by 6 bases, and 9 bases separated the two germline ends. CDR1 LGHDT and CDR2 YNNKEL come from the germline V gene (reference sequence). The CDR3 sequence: CASSQRGEDTQYF. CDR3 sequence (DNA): TGTGCCAGCAGCCAAAGAGGTGAGGATACGCAGTATTTT.

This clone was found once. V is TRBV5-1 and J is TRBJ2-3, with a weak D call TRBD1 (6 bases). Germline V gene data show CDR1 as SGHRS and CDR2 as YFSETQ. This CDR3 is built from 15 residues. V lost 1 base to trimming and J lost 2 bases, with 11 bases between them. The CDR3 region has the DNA TGCGCCAGCAGCTTGCCACAGGGCCCCACAGATACGCAGTATTTT. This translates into CASSLPQGPTDTQYF.

The CDR3 DNA sequence: TGCGCCAGCAGCCAGGGACTAGCGACAGATACGCAGTATTTT. This translates into CASSQGLATDTQYF. This chain links TRBV5-1 with TRBJ2-3, with 10 nucleotides matching TRBD2. Germline V gene data show CDR1 as SGHRS and CDR2 as YFSETQ. The V gene end was trimmed by 4 bases and the J gene end by 3 bases; junction bases not matched to a gene: 2. CDR3 length equals 14 residues.

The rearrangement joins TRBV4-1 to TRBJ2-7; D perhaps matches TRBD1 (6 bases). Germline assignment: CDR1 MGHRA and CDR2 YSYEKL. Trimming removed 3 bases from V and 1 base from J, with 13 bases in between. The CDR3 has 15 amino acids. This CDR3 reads CASSHSFDRSYEQYF. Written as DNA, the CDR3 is TGCGCCAGCAGCCATTCCTTCGACAGGTCCTACGAGCAGTACTTC.

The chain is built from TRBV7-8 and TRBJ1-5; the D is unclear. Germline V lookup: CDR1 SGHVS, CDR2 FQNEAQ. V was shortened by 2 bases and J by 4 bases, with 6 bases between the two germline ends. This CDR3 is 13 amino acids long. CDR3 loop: CASSLTENQPQHF. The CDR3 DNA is TGTGCCAGCAGCTTAACAGAGAATCAGCCCCAGCATTTT. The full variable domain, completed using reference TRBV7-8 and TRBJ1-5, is GAGVSQSPRYKVAKRGQDVALRCDPISGHVSLFWYQQALGQGPEFLTYFQNEAQLDKSGLPSDRFFAERPEGSVSTLKIQRTQQEDSAVYLCASSLTENQPQHFGDGTRLSIL.

CDR3: CASSGSGGAQETQYF. The CDR3 DNA is TGTGCCAGCAGCGGAAGCGGGGGGGCCCAAGAGACCCAGTACTTC. This chain connects TRBV9 to TRBJ2-5; 10 nucleotides line up with TRBD2. The CDR3 is 15 residues long. CDR1 is SGDLS and CDR2 is YYNGEE in the germline V gene. V shed 3 bases, J shed 1 base, and the junction held 3 bases outside the gene matches.

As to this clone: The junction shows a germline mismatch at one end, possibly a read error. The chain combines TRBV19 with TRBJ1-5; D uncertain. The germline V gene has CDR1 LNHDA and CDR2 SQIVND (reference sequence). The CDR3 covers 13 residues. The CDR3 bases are TGTGCCAGTAGTGTAGACCCTGGCCAGCCCCAGCATTTT. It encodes CASSVDPGQPQHF. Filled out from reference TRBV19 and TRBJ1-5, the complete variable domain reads DGGITQSPKYLFRKEGQNVTLSCEQNLNHDAMYWYRQDPGQGLRLIYYSQIVNDFQKGDIAEGYSVSREKKESFPLTVTSAQKNPTAFYLCASSVDPGQPQHFGDGTRLSIL.

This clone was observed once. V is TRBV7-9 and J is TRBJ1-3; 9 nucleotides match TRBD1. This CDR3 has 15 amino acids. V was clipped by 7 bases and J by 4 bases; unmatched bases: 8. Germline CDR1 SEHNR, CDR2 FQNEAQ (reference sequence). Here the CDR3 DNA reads TGTGCCAGCACCCCACAGGGGGCGAGAGGAAACACCATATATTTT. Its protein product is CASTPQGARGNTIYF.

The DNA of the CDR3 is TGCGCCAGCAGCTTGGGGACAGGGTCAGCCTACGAGCAGTACTTC. The encoded protein is CASSLGTGSAYEQYF. This rearrangement joins TRBV5-1 to TRBJ2-7, with 8 nucleotides matching TRBD1. V shed 0 bases and J 2 bases; nucleotides not matched to a gene: 4. The germline V gene has CDR1 SGHRS and CDR2 YFSETQ. The CDR3 loop spans 15 amino acids. Full variable domain (rest looked up from reference TRBV5-1 and TRBJ2-7): KAGVTQTPRYLIKTRGQQVTLSCSPISGHRSVSWYQQTPGQGLQFLFEYFSETQRNKGNFPGRFSGRQFSNSRSEMNVSTLELGDSALYLCASSLGTGSAYEQYFGPGTRLTVT.

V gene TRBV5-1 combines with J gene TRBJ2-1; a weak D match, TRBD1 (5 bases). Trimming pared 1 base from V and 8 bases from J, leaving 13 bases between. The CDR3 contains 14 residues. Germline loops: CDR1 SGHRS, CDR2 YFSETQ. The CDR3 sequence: CASSLFAGIDEQFF. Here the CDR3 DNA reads TGCGCCAGCAGCTTGTTCGCAGGGATCGATGAGCAGTTCTTC.

CDR3: CASSVYGDNEQFF. In nucleotides, the CDR3 is TGTGCCAGCAGTGTGTACGGGGACAATGAGCAGTTCTTC. The V gene is TRBV2, the J gene TRBJ2-1, with a weak D call TRBD2 (5 bases). Germline values: CDR1 SNHLY, CDR2 FYNNEI. The CDR3 covers 13 residues. The V end lost 4 bases, the J end lost 5 bases, and 9 bases lay between the germline ends.

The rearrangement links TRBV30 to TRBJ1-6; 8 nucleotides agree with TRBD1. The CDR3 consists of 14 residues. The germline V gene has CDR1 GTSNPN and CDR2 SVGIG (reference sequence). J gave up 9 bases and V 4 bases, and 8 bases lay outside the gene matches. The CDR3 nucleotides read TGTGCCTGGAACCCCGGGACAGGAGCTTCACCCCTCCACTTT. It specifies CAWNPGTGASPLHF.

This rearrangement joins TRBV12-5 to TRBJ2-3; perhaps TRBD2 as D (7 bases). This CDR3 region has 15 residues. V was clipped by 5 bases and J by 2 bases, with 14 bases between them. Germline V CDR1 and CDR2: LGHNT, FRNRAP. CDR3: CASGPGGQPTDTQYF. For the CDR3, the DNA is TGTGCTAGTGGTCCCGGGGGGCAGCCCACAGATACGCAGTATTTT.

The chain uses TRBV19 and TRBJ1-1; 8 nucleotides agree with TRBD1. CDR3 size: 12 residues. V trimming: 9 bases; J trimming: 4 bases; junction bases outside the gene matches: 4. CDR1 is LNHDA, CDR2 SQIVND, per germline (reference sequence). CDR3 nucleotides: TGTGCCAGCACTGACAGGGGCACTGAAGCTTTCTTT. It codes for CASTDRGTEAFF.

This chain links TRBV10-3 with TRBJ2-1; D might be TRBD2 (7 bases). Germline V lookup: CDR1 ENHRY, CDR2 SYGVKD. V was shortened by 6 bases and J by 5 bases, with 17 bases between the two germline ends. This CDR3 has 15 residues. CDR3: CAISPEGGPNNEQFF. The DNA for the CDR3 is TGTGCCATCAGCCCCGAGGGGGGGCCTAACAATGAGCAGTTCTTC.

CDR3 DNA sequence: TGTGCCAGCAGCCAAGGGGGAGCGGGTGAGCAGTTCTTC. Amino acids: CASSQGGAGEQFF. The chain combines TRBV14 with TRBJ2-1, with D tentatively TRBD2 (6 bases). Germline values: CDR1 SGHDN, CDR2 FVKESK. V was clipped by 1 base and J by 9 bases, with 10 bases between them. The CDR3 length is 13 residues.

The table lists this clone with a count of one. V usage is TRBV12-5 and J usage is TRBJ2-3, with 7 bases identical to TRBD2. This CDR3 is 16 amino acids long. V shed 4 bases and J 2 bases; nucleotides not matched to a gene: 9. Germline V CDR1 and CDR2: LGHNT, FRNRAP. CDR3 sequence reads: CASGWAGGWSTDTQYF. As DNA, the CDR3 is TGTGCTAGTGGTTGGGCCGGGGGGTGGTCCACAGATACGCAGTATTTT.